The clone carrying this T cell receptor (beta chain) occurred once. This sample is part of a study of blood T cell repertoires in COVID-19. Repertoires were generated with immunoSEQ multiplex PCR, while TCRdb's copy carries only in-frame clones and drops some. The profile covers approximately 140,000 clones, with more than 75% appearing a single time and under 2.5% taken by the ten largest. The V gene's germline CDR1 is SGHTA and CDR2 FQGTGA. With 2 bases clipped from V and 0 bases from J, the junction kept 3 bases outside the gene matches. The CDR3 runs to 16 residues. This receptor was taken from a man between 65 and 79 years old with acute or convalescent COVID-19. Sequencing was carried out using peripheral blood. V is TRBV7-3 and J is TRBJ2-3; 9 bases line up with TRBD2. For the CDR3, the DNA is TGTGCCAGCAGCTTAGCGGCGGGGGGGAGCACAGATACGCAGTATTTT. This sequence encodes CASSLAAGGSTDTQYF.